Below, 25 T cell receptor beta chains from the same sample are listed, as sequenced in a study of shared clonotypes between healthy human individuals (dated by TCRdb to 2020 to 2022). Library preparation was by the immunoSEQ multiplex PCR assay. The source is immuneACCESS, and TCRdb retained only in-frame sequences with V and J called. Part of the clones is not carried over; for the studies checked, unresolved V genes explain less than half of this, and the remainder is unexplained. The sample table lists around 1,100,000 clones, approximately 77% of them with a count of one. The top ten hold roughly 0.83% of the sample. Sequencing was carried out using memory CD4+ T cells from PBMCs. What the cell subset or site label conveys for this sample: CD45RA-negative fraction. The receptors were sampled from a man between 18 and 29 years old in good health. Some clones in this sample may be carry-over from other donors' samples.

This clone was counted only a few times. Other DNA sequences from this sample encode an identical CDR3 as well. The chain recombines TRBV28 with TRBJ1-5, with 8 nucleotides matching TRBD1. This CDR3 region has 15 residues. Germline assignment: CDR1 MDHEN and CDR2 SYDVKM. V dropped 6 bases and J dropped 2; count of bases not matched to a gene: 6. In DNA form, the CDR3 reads TGTGCCAGCAGCAGCCCGGGACAGGGCAATCAGCCCCAGCATTTT. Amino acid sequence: CASSSPGQGNQPQHF.

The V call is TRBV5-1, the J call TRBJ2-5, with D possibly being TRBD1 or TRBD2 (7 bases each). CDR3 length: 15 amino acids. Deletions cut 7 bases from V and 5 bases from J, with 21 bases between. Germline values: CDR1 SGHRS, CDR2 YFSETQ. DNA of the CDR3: TGCGCCAGCCGACAGGGAGGGACAGCTGCGGAGACCCAGTACTTC. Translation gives CASRQGGTAAETQYF.

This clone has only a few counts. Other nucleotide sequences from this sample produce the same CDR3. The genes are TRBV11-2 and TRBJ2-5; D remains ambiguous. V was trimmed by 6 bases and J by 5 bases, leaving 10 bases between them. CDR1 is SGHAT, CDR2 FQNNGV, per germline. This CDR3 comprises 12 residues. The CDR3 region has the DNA TGTGCCAGCAGTTTACAAGGGGAGACCCAGTACTTC. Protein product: CASSLQGETQYF.

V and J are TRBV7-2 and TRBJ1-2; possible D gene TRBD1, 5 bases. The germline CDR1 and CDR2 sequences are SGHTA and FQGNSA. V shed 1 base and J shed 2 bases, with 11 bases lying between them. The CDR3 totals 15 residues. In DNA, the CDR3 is TGTGCCAGCAGCTTAGTAAGTTGGGACAACTATGGCTACACCTTC. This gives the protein CASSLVSWDNYGYTF.

The CDR3 DNA follows: TGCGCCAGCAAATCTGAGGGGGCAACTGAAGCTTTCTTT. It specifies CASKSEGATEAFF. This chain uses TRBV5-1 with TRBJ1-1, with 7 nucleotides matching TRBD1. The germline CDR1 and CDR2 sequences are SGHRS and YFSETQ. Germline trimming cut 6 bases from V and 5 bases from J; bases unmatched to any gene: 7. The CDR3 is made up of 13 amino acids.

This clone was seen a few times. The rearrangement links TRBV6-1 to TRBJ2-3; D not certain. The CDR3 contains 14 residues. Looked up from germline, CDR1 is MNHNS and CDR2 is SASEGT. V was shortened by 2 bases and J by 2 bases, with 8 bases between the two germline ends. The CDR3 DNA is TGTGCCAGCAGTGAACGTGTTACCACAGATACGCAGTATTTT. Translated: CASSERVTTDTQYF.

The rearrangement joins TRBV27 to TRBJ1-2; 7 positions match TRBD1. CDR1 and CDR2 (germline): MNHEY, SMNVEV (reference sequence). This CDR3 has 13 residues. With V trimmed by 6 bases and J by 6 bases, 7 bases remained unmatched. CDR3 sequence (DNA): TGTGCCAGCAGCTTTTCAGGGGGAAATGGCTACACCTTC. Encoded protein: CASSFSGGNGYTF.

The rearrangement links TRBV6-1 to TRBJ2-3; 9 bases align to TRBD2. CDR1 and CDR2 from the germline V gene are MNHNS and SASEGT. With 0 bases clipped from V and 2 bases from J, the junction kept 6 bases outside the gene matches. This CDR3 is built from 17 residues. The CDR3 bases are TGTGCCAGCAGTGAAGCAGGGACTAGCTTCCTCACAGATACGCAGTATTTT. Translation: CASSEAGTSFLTDTQYF.

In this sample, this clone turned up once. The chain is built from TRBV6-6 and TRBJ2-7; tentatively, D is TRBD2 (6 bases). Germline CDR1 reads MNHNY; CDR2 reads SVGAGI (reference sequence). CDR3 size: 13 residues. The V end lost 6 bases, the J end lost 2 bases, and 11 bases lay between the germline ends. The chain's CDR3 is CASSAGRTYEQYF. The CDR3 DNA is TGTGCCAGCAGCGCGGGACGGACCTACGAGCAGTACTTC.

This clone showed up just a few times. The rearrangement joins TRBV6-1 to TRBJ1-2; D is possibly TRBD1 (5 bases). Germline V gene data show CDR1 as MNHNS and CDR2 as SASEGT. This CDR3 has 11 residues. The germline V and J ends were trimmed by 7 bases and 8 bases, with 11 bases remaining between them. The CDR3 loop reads CASTQGYGYTF. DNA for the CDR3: TGTGCCAGCACCCAGGGTTACGGCTACACCTTC.

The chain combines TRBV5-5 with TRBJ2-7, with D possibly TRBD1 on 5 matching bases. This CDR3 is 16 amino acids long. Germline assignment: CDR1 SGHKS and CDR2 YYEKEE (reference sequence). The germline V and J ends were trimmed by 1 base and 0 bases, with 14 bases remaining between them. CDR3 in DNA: TGTGCCAGCAGCTTGTTGTGGGGCGCGGACTCCTACGAGCAGTACTTC. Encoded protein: CASSLLWGADSYEQYF.

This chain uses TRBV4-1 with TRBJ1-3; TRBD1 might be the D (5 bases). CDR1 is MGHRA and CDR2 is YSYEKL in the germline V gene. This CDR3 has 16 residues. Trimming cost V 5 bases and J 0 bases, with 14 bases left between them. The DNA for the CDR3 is TGCGCCAGCAGCTCGAGCTATGGGGGCTCTGGAAACACCATATATTTT. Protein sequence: CASSSSYGGSGNTIYF.

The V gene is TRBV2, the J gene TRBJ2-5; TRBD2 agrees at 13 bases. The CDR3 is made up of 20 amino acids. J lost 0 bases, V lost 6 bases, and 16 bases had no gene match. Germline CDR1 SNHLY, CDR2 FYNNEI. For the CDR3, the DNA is TGTGCCAGCAGCGCGGGGTTCGGGACTAGCGGGACCCCGTACCAAGAGACCCAGTACTTC. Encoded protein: CASSAGFGTSGTPYQETQYF.

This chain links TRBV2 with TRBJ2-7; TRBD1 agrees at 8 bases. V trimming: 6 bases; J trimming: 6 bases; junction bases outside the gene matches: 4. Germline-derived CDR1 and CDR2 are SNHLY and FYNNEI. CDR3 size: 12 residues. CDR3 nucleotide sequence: TGTGCCAGCAGCGGGACAGGTCGCGAGCAGTACTTC. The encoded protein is CASSGTGREQYF. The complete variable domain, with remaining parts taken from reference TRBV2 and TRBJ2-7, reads EPEVTQTPSHQVTQMGQEVILRCVPISNHLYFYWYRQILGQKVEFLVSFYNNEISEKSEIFDDQFSVERPDGSNFTLKIRSTKLEDSAMYFCASSGTGREQYFGPGTRLTVT.

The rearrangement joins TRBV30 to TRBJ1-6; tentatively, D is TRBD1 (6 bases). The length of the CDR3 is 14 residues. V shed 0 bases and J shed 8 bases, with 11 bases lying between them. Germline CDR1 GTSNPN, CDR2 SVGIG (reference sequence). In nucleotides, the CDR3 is TGTGCCTGGAGTGTCTGGGGGGCTGATTCACCCCTCCACTTT. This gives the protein CAWSVWGADSPLHF.

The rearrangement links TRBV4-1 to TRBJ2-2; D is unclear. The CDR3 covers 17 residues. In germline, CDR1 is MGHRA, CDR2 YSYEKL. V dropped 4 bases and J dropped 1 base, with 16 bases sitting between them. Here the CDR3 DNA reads TGCGCCAGCAGCCTTTCCCCGGGTAACTTGAACACCGGGGAGCTGTTTTTT. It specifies CASSLSPGNLNTGELFF.

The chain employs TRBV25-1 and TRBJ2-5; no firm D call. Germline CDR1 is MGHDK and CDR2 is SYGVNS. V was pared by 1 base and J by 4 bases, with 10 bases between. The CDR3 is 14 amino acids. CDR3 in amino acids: CASSELMDRETQYF. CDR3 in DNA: TGTGCCAGCAGTGAATTGATGGACCGAGAGACCCAGTACTTC.

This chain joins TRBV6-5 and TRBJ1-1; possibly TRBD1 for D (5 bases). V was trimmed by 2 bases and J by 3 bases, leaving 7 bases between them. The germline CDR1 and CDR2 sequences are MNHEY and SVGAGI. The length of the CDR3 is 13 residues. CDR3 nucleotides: TGTGCCAGCAGTTACGTCAGGGACACTGAAGCTTTCTTT. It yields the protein CASSYVRDTEAFF.

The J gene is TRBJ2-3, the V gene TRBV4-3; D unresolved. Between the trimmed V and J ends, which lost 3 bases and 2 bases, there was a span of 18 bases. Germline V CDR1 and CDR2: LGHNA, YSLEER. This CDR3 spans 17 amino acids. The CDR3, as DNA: TGCGCCAGCAGCCATCCCATGCGGAGACAAACCACAGATACGCAGTATTTT. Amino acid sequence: CASSHPMRRQTTDTQYF.

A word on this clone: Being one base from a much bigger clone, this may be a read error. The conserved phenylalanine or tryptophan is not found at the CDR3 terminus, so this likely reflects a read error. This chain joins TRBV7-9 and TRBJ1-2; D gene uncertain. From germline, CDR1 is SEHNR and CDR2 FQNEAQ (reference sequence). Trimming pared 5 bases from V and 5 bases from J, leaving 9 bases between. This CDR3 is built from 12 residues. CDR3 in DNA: TGTGCCAGCAGCGTGTCGGGGTATGGCTACACCCTC. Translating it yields CASSVSGYGYTL.

This chain's CDR3 is CASIAGGSYEQYF. The CDR3 DNA follows: TGTGCCAGCATAGCGGGGGGCTCCTACGAGCAGTACTTC. The chain recombines TRBV6-1 with TRBJ2-7; 10 bases fit TRBD2. V dropped 7 bases and J dropped 0; count of bases not matched to a gene: 0. Looked up from germline, CDR1 is MNHNS and CDR2 is SASEGT. This CDR3 region has 13 residues.

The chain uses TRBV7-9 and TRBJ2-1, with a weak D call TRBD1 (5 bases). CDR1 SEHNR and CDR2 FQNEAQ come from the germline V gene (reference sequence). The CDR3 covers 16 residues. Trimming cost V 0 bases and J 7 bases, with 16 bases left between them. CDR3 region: CASSLAHRYPTNEQFF. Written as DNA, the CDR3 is TGTGCCAGCAGCTTAGCGCACAGGTATCCTACAAATGAGCAGTTCTTC. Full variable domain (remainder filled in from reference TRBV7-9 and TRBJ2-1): DTGVSQNPRHKITKRGQNVTFRCDPISEHNRLYWYRQTLGQGPEFLTYFQNEAQLEKSRLLSDRFSAERPKGSFSTLEIQRTEQGDSAMYLCASSLAHRYPTNEQFFGPGTRLTVL.

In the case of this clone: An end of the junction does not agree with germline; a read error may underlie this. CDR3 residues: CASSMGRPNKKLFF. The CDR3 coding sequence is TGTGCCAGCAGCATGGGCAGGCCTAATAAAAAACTGTTTTTT. The rearrangement joins TRBV5-6 to TRBJ1-4; no clear D gene. The CDR3 covers 14 residues. Germline CDR1 SGHDT, CDR2 YYEEEE.

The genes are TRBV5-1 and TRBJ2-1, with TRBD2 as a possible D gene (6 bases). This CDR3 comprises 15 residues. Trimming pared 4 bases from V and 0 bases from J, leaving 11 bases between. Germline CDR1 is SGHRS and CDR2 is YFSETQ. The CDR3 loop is CASSPAGSSYNEQFF. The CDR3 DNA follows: TGCGCCAGCAGCCCCGCCGGGAGCTCCTACAATGAGCAGTTCTTC.

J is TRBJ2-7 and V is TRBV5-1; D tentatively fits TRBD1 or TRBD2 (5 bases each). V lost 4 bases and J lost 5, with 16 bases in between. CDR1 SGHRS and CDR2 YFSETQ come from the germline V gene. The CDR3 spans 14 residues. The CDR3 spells CASSPTVGRDEQYF. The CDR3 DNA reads TGCGCCAGCAGCCCGACGGTGGGGCGGGACGAGCAGTACTTC.